This T cell receptor beta chain was documented in a study of beta chain features in type 1 diabetes. Every bit of the isolated RNA underwent reverse transcription, so sequencing read expressed TCRB transcripts. Profiled with immunoSEQ multiplex PCR; TCRdb holds only in-frame clones, not every one. The repertoire holds 390,000 or so clones, with roughly 13% as singletons. This clone was counted a few times. The TCR originated in a young man in good health. The sample comprised naive CD4+ T cells from blood.

CDR3 sequence: CASSLGQGLTDTQYF. The CDR3 nucleotides read TGTGCCAGCAGCTTGGGACAGGGTTTAACAGATACGCAGTATTTT. The chain is built from TRBV5-4 and TRBJ2-3, with 7 nucleotides matching TRBD1. The junction had 4 bases not matched to a gene; V was cut back by 0 bases and J by 3 bases. The CDR3 contains 15 residues. In germline, CDR1 is SGHNT, CDR2 YYREEE (reference sequence).